This TCR beta chain was captured by sequencing in a study of human T cells and chemical hapten exposure. The V end lost 2 bases, the J end lost 4 bases, and 4 bases lay between the germline ends. Germline values: CDR1 GTSNPN, CDR2 SVGIG (reference sequence). The CDR3 spans 11 residues. This sample's time point: pre-sensitization, week 0. Treatment denoted: therapeutic diphenylcyclopropenone sensitization with weekly scalp DPC. Blood sampling preceded each patch test application. The library put unique molecular identifiers onto individual cDNA molecules. Each CDR3 protein is one row after TCRdb ran MiXCR on the RACE reads. The sample consists of fewer than 70,000 distinct CDR3 sequences, approximately 11% of them appearing once. This clonotype occurred a few times.

The gene calls are TRBV30 and TRBJ2-3; D remains ambiguous. The sequence was collected from a woman aged 50 to 60 with alopecia areata. Some clones in this sample may be carry-over from other donors' samples. Sequenced here: whole blood, sampled in connection with sensitization to the hapten diphenylcyclopropenone (DPC). CDR3 protein: CAWSYPDTQYF. The CDR3 nucleotides read TGTGCCTGGAGTTACCCAGATACGCAGTATTTT.